This TCR beta chain was retrieved from a study of blood T cells in healthy people across ages. For the second PCR, which ran for about 7 to 11 cycles, a sample-barcoded 5' primer and a J-beta primer mix were used. There were at least 2.5 million CDR3-containing paired-end reads obtained from each sample. TCRdb redid the calling of the 5' RACE reads with MiXCR, one entry per CDR3 protein. The profile shows some 1 million distinct CDR3 sequences, 40% to 45% of them singletons. Germline-derived CDR1 and CDR2 are SGHNT and YENEEA. V lost 4 bases, J lost 9 bases, and 22 bases lay in between. The CDR3 is made up of 16 amino acids. This clonotype showed up just a few times. Drawing of peripheral blood yielded about 9.8 milliliters from each donor.

The rearrangement uses TRBV11-3 and TRBJ2-1, with D perhaps matching TRBD2 (6 bases). The source material was blood. This receptor was taken from a woman aged 55 to 70 in good health. The CDR3 nucleotides read TGTGCCAGCAGCTCCCGGGCCGGACTTGGGGGGAGTGAGCAGTTCTTC. Protein product: CASSSRAGLGGSEQFF.